Each of the 10 T cell receptor beta chains below was sequenced from the same sample in a study of blood T cell repertoires in COVID-19. The data were produced by immunoSEQ multiplex PCR, yet TCRdb's version contains in-frame clones alone and is incomplete. The data show about 370,000 clones, nearly 90% seen once. The sequencing input was PBMCs or T cells enriched from blood (not recorded which). Receptor source: a woman aged 25 to 39 who had recovered from COVID-19.

The chain joins TRBV27 to TRBJ1-6, with TRBD1 matching 10 bases. The CDR3 extends over 15 amino acids. V shed 4 bases and J 10 bases; nucleotides not matched to a gene: 7. Germline V gene lookup returns CDR1 MNHEY and CDR2 SMNVEV (reference sequence). The CDR3: CASSSIRTGGSPLHF. The DNA of the CDR3 is TGTGCCAGCAGTTCCATAAGGACAGGGGGATCACCCCTCCACTTT.

The chain carries TRBV19 and TRBJ1-2; TRBD1 might be the D (5 bases). V dropped 4 bases and J dropped 4 bases, with 19 bases sitting between them. The CDR3 contains 16 residues. Germline V gives CDR1 LNHDA, CDR2 SQIVND (reference sequence). Here the CDR3 reads CASSTGTLTGSYGYTF. CDR3 sequence (DNA): TGTGCCAGTAGTACTGGGACTTTAACCGGTAGCTATGGCTACACCTTC.

The chain combines TRBV15 with TRBJ2-3, with D possibly matching TRBD2 (6 bases). Germline CDR1 is LNHNV and CDR2 is YYDKDF (reference sequence). The CDR3 loop spans 15 amino acids. Trimming took off 1 base at V and 2 bases at J, with 10 bases between the two ends. In DNA form, the CDR3 reads TGTGCCACCAGCAGAGGGGCGGGAAACACAGATACGCAGTATTTT. Its translation: CATSRGAGNTDTQYF.

The rearrangement links TRBV5-4 to TRBJ2-3; the D is unclear. Germline loops: CDR1 SGHNT, CDR2 YYREEE (reference sequence). V was cut by 7 bases and J by 0 bases, with 12 bases left in between. This CDR3 spans 14 amino acids. The CDR3 region is CASANSLSTDTQYF. The CDR3 bases are TGTGCCAGCGCAAATAGCCTTAGCACAGATACGCAGTATTTT.

This rearrangement joins TRBV6-2 or TRBV6-3 to TRBJ2-7, with D perhaps TRBD1 (5 bases). The V gene lost 3 bases and the J gene lost 9 bases, with 21 bases spanning the gap. Germline CDR1 is MNHEY and CDR2 is SVGEGT. The CDR3 is 15 amino acids. CDR3 sequence (DNA): TGTGCCAGCAGTTATCCCTCGGACAAGGCCGAGGCGCAGTACTTC. It translates to CASSYPSDKAEAQYF.

The chain employs TRBV9 and TRBJ2-2; 10 bases are a match to TRBD1. V dropped 3 bases and J dropped 5; count of bases not matched to a gene: 7. CDR1 SGDLS and CDR2 YYNGEE come from the germline V gene. This CDR3 comprises 16 residues. CDR3: CASSGRDRGNTGELFF. The CDR3 bases are TGTGCCAGCAGCGGCCGGGACAGGGGAAATACCGGGGAGCTGTTTTTT. Drawing the rest from reference TRBV9 and TRBJ2-2, the complete variable domain is DSGVTQTPKHLITATGQRVTLRCSPRSGDLSVYWYQQSLDQGLQFLIQYYNGEERAKGNILERFSAQQFPDLHSELNLSSLELGDSALYFCASSGRDRGNTGELFFGEGSRLTVL.

The chain uses TRBV7-9 and TRBJ2-3; 12 bases match TRBD2. The V gene end was trimmed by 11 bases and the J gene end by 10 bases; junction bases not matched to a gene: 13. The CDR3 is 14 amino acids. CDR1 SEHNR and CDR2 FQNEAQ come from the germline V gene (reference sequence). The CDR3 loop is CAAEPGLAGESQYF. The CDR3 coding sequence is TGTGCCGCGGAGCCGGGACTAGCGGGTGAATCGCAGTATTTT.

The genes are TRBV9 and TRBJ2-7; D might be TRBD1 (5 bases). Trimming shortened V by 0 bases and J by 1 base, and 14 bases separated the two germline ends. Germline-derived CDR1 and CDR2 are SGDLS and YYNGEE. This CDR3 has 16 residues. The CDR3 protein is CASSVDSNRRSYEQYF. CDR3 nucleotide sequence: TGTGCCAGCAGCGTAGATTCCAACAGGCGTTCCTACGAGCAGTACTTC.

This chain joins TRBV6-1 and TRBJ1-2; maybe TRBD1 (6 bases). Trimming stripped 2 bases from V and 8 bases from J, with 18 bases between. The CDR3 has 15 amino acids. Germline CDR1 is MNHNS and CDR2 is SASEGT. This chain's CDR3 is CASSEFSDRGGGYTF. DNA for the CDR3: TGTGCCAGCAGTGAATTCAGCGATAGGGGGGGAGGCTACACCTTC.

The V and J genes are TRBV5-1 and TRBJ2-5, with 12 bases fitting TRBD1. Germline lookup yields CDR1 SGHRS and CDR2 YFSETQ. The CDR3 is 20 residues long. J gave up 1 base and V 4 bases, and 17 bases lay outside the gene matches. CDR3 coding DNA: TGCGCCAGCAGCCCCATTAGGGGACAGGGGGCGAAGAGGGTCCAAGAGACCCAGTACTTC. It specifies CASSPIRGQGAKRVQETQYF.